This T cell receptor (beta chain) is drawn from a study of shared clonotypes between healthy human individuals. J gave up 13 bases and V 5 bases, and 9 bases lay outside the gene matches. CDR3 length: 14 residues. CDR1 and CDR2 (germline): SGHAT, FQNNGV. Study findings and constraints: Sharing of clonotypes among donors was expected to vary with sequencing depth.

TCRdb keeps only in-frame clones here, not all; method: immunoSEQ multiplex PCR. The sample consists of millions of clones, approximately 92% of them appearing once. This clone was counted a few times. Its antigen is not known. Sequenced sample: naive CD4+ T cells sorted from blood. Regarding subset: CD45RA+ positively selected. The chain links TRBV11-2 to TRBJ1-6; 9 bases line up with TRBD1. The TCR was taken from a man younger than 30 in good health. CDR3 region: CASSAGQGITPLHF. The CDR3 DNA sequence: TGTGCCAGCAGCGCCGGACAGGGGATAACCCCCCTCCACTTT.